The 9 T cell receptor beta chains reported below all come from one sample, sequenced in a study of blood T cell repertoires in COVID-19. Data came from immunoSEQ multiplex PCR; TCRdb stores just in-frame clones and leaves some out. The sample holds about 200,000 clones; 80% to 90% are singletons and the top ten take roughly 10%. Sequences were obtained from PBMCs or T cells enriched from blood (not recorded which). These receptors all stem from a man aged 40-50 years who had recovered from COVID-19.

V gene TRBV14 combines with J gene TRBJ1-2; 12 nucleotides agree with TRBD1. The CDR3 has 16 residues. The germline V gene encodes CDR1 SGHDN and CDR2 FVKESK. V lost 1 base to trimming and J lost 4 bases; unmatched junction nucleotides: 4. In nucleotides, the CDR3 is TGTGCCAGCAGCCAAGCAGGGACAGGGGGCGGCTATGGCTACACCTTC. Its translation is CASSQAGTGGGYGYTF.

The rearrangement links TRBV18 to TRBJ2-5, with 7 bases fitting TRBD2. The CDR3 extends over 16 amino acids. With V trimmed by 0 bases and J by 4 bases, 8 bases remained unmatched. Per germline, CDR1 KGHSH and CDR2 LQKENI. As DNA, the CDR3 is TGTGCCAGCTCACCACCGGGTGCGGGAGCAAGAGAGACCCAGTACTTC. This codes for CASSPPGAGARETQYF.

The CDR3 spells CAPGGVGEEDNEQFF. CDR3 nucleotides: TGTGCCCCCGGCGGGGTTGGGGAAGAGGACAATGAGCAGTTCTTC. The gene calls are TRBV7-9 and TRBJ2-1; perhaps TRBD2 as D (6 bases). This CDR3 contains 15 residues. The V end lost 11 bases, the J end lost 5 bases, and 22 bases lay between the germline ends. Germline-derived CDR1 and CDR2 are SEHNR and FQNEAQ (reference sequence). Based on the CDR3 plus reference TRBV7-9 and TRBJ2-1, the full variable domain is DTGVSQNPRHKITKRGQNVTFRCDPISEHNRLYWYRQTLGQGPEFLTYFQNEAQLEKSRLLSDRFSAERPKGSFSTLEIQRTEQGDSAMYLCAPGGVGEEDNEQFFGPGTRLTVL.

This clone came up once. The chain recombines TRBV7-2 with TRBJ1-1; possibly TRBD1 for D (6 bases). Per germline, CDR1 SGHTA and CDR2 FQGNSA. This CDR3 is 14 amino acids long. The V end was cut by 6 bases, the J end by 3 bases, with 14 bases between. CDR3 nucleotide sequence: TGTGCCAGCAGACAGGGTGGGAAGTACACTGAAGCTTTCTTT. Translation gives CASRQGGKYTEAFF.

The CDR3 DNA is TGTGCCAGTAGTACGACAGGGGGCTCCGGGGAGCAGTACGTC. This encodes CASSTTGGSGEQYV. The chain employs TRBV19 and TRBJ2-7; 10 nucleotides line up with TRBD1. Germline lookup yields CDR1 LNHDA and CDR2 SQIVND (reference sequence). The CDR3 covers 14 residues. Trimming cost V 4 bases and J 7 bases; bases outside gene matches: 7.

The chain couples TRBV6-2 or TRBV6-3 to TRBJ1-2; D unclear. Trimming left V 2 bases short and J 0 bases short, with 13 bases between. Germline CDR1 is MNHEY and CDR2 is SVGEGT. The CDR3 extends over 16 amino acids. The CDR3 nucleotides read TGTGCCAGCAGTTACCTCGGGATACGATCTAACTATGGCTACACCTTC. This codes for CASSYLGIRSNYGYTF.

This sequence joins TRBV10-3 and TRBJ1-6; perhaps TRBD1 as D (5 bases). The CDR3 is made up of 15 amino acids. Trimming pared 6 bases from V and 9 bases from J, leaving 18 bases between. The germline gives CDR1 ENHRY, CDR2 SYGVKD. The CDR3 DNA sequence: TGTGCCATCAGGGCGGGGGTAGTTGGTAGTTCACCCCTCCACTTT. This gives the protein CAIRAGVVGSSPLHF.

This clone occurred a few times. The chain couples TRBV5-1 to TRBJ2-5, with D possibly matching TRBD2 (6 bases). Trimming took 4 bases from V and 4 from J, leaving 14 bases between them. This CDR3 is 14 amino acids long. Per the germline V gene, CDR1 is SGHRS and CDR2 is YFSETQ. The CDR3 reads CASSTGVVRETQYF. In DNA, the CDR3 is TGCGCCAGCAGCACGGGGGTGGTTAGAGAGACCCAGTACTTC.

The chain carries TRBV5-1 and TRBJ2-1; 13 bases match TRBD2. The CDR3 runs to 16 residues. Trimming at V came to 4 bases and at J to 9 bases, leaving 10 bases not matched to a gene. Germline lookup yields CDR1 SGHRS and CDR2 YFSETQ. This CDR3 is CASSTGPGLAGSEQFF. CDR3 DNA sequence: TGCGCCAGCAGCACCGGCCCGGGACTAGCGGGAAGTGAGCAGTTCTTC.